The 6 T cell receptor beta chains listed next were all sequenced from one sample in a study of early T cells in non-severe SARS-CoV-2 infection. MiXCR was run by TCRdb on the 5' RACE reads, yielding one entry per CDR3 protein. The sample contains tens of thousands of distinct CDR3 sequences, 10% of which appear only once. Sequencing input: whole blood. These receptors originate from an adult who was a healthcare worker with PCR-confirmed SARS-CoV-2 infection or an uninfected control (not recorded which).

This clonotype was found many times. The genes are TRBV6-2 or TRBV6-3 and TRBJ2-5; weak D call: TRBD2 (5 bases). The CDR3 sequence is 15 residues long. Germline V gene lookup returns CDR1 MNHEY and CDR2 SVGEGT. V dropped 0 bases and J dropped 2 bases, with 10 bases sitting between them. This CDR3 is CASSYSSSDQETQYF. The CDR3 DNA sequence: TGTGCCAGCAGTTACTCGAGTAGCGATCAAGAGACCCAGTACTTC.

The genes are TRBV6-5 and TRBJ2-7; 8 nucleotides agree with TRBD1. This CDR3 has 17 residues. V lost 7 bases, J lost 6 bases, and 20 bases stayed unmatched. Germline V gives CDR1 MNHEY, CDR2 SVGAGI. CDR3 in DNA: TGTGCCAGCACCCCGCTCTGGGCAGGGGGCTCCCAAGGCGAGCAGTACTTC. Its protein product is CASTPLWAGGSQGEQYF.

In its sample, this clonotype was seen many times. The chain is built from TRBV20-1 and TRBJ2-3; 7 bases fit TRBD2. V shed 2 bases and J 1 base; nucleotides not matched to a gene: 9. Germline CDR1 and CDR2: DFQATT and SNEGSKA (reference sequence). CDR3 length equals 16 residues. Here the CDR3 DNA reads TGCAGTGCTAGACCCGGGGGGATTAGCCGCACAGATACGCAGTATTTT. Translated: CSARPGGISRTDTQYF.

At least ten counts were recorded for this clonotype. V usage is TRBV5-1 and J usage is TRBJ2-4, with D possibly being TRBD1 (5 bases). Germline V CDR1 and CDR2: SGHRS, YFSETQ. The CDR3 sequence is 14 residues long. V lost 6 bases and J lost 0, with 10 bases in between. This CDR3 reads CASKGALAKNIQYF. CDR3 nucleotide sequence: TGCGCCAGCAAAGGGGCTCTAGCCAAAAACATTCAGTACTTC.

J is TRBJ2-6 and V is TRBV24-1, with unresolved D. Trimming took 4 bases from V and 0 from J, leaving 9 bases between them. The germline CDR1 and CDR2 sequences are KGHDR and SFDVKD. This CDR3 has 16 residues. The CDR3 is CATSEPSYSGANVLTF. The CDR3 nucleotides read TGTGCCACCAGTGAACCAAGTTACTCTGGGGCCAACGTCCTGACTTTC.

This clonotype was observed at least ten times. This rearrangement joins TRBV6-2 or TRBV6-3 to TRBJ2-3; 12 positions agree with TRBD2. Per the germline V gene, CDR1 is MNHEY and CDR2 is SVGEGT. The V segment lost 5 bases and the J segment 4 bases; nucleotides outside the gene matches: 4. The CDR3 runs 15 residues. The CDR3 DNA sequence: TGTGCCAGCAGTCGGACTAGCGGGGACGCAGATACGCAGTATTTT. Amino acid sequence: CASSRTSGDADTQYF.